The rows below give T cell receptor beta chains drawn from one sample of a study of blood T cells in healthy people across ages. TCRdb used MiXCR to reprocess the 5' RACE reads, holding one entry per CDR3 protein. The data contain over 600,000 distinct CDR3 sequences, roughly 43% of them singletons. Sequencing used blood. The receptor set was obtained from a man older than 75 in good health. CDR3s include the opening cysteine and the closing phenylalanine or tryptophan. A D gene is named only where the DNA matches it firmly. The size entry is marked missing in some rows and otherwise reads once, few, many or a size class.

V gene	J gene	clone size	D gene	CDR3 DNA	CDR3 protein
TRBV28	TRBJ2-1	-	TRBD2	TGTGCCAGCAGTTCGACTAGCGGGAGATTATACAATGAGCAGTTCTTC	CASSSTSGRLYNEQFF
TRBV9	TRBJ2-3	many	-	TGTGCCAGCAGCGTGAGACAGGATAGCACAGATACGCAGTATTTT	CASSVRQDSTDTQYF
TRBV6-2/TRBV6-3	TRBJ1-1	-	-	TGTGCCAGCACTCAGGCCACTGAAGCTTTCTTT	CASTQATEAFF
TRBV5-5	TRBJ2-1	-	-	TGTGCCAGCAGCTTGGGGGGGGCCAATGAGCAGTTCTTC	CASSLGGANEQFF
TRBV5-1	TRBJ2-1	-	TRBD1	TGCGCCAGCAGCTTGATCTGGGACAGTAATTACAATGAGCAGTTCTTC	CASSLIWDSNYNEQFF
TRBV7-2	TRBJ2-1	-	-	TGTGCCAGCAGCTTAGTCCGTCATGAGCAGTTCTTC	CASSLVRHEQFF
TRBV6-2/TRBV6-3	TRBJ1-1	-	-	TGTGCCAGCAGTCAGCAGGGACGGATGAACACTGAAGCTTTCTTT	CASSQQGRMNTEAFF
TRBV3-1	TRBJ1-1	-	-	TGTGCCAGCAGCCCTCTGAGGGGTATGAACACTGAAGCTTTCTTT	CASSPLRGMNTEAFF
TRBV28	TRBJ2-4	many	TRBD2	TGTGCCAGCAGTTCGCGGGAGAGAAGGGCCAAAAACATTCAGTACTTC	CASSSRERRAKNIQYF
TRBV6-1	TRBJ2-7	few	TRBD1	TGTGCCAGCAGTGTTACAGACAGGGGGATGTACGAGCAGTACTTC	CASSVTDRGMYEQYF
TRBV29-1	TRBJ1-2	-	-	TGCAGCGTTGATCCAACGCAGAGTAACTATGGCTACACCTTC	CSVDPTQSNYGYTF
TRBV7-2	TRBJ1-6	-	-	TGTGCCAGCAGCTGGGTGGGACCCTGGAATTCACCCCTCCACTTT	CASSWVGPWNSPLHF
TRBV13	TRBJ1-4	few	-	TGTGCCAGCAGCAGGAGGGGCGGTTCTAATGAAAAACTGTTTTTT	CASSRRGGSNEKLFF
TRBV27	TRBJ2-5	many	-	TGTGCCAGCAGACAGCAAAGGAGAGAGACCCAGTACTTC	CASRQQRRETQYF
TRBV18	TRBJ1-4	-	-	TGTGCCAGCTCACCGATTAATGAAAAACTGTTTTTT	CASSPINEKLFF
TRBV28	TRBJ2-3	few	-	TGTGCCAGCAGTCCTGGGGCGGGCACAGATACGCAGTATTTT	CASSPGAGTDTQYF
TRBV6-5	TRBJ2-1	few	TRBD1	TGTGCCAGCAGTTTTGACAGGGGAACTAACAATGAGCAGTTCTTC	CASSFDRGTNNEQFF
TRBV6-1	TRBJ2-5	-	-	TGTGCCAGCAGTGAGTCATCGGAGACCCAGTACTTC	CASSESSETQYF
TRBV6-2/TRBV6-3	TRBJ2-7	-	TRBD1	TGTGCCAGCGAGGGGGCCAGAGGCTTTTATGAGCAGTACTTC	CASEGARGFYEQYF
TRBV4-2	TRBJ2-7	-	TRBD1	TGTGCCAGCAGCCAAGAGGGGGGACAGGGGGCCCCCTACGAGCAGTACTTC	CASSQEGGQGAPYEQYF
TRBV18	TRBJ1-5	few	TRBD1	TGTGCCAGCTCACCCCCAGGGACAGGCGGAAATCAGCCCCAGCATTTT	CASSPPGTGGNQPQHF
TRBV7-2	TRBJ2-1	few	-	TGTGCCAGCAGCTTAGTGGGGGGGGCCGGCTACAATGAGCAGTTCTTC	CASSLVGGAGYNEQFF
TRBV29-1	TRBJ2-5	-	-	TGCAGCGTTGAAGAAGAGACCCAGTACTTC	CSVEEETQYF
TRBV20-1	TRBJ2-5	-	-	TGCAGTGCTAGAGATCTTGCGGCTCGGAGCCCCATGGGCCAAGAGACCCAGTACTTC	CSARDLAARSPMGQETQYF
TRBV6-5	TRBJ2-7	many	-	TGTGCCAGCAAAATAGCGGAATCTTACGAGCAGTACTTC	CASKIAESYEQYF
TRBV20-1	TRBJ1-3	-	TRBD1	TGCAGTGCTAGCGCCCGGACAGGGGGCTCTGGAAACACCATATATTTT	CSASARTGGSGNTIYF
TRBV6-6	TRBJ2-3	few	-	TGTGCCAGCAGTTACTCGGATCTCGCAGGGCCCACAGATACGCAGTATTTT	CASSYSDLAGPTDTQYF
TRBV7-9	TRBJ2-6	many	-	TGTGCCAGCAGACCCCCCACAGTCTCTGGGGCCAACGTCCTGACTTTC	CASRPPTVSGANVLTF
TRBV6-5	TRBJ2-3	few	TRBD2	TGTGCCAGCAGTTACGTTCGTCTAGCGGGGTTCACAGATACGCAGTATTTT	CASSYVRLAGFTDTQYF
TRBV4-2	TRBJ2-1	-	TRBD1	TGTGCCAGCAGCCACGTGGGGACAGGGGCGTACTACGAGCAGTTCTTC	CASSHVGTGAYYEQFF
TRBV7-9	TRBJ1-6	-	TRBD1	TGTGCCAGCGCTCGGGGACAGGAAAATTCACCCCTCCACTTT	CASARGQENSPLHF
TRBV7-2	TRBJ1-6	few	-	TGTGCCAGCAGCGAGCATGTTTTAGGTTCACCCCTCCACTTT	CASSEHVLGSPLHF
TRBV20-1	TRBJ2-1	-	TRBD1	TGCAGTGCTCAGGGACAGGGCTCCTACAATGAGCAGTTCTTC	CSAQGQGSYNEQFF
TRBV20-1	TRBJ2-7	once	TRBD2	TGCAGTGCTATCGGGCGGCTAGCGGGGGGCCCGAATTCCTACGAGCAGTACTTC	CSAIGRLAGGPNSYEQYF
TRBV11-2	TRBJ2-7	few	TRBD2	TGTGCCAGCAGCCTATCCCTGACTAGCGGGAGATACGAGCAGTACTTC	CASSLSLTSGRYEQYF
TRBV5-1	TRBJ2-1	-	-	TGCGCCAGCACGGGGGGCTTGGGCAATGAGCAGTTCTTC	CASTGGLGNEQFF
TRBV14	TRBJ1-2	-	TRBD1	TGTGCCAGCAGCCACCCGACAGGGTACTACACCTTC	CASSHPTGYYTF
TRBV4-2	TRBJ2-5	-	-	TGTGCCAGCAGCCACAAAATAGGGACGGATAGACAAGAGACCCAGTACTTC	CASSHKIGTDRQETQYF
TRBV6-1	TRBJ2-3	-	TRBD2	TGTGCCAGCAGTGATAGCGGGGCTGTTTCAGATACGCAGTATTTT	CASSDSGAVSDTQYF
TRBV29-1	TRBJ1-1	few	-	TGCAGCGTTTATGACAGACACACTGAAGCTTTCTTT	CSVYDRHTEAFF
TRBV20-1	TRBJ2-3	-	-	TGCAGTGCTAGAGATGACAGCACAGATACGCAGTATTTT	CSARDDSTDTQYF
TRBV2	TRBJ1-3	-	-	TGTGCCAGCAGCCTACAAGGGGCATTAAGCTCTGGAAACACCATATATTTT	CASSLQGALSSGNTIYF
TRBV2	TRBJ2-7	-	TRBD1	TGTGCCAGCAGGAGGGAACAGGGGGATACCTACGAGCAGTACTTC	CASRREQGDTYEQYF
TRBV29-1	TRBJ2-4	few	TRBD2	TGCAGCGTGGCACTAGCGGGACTAGCCAAAAACATTCAGTACTTC	CSVALAGLAKNIQYF
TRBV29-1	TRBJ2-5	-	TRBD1	TGCAGCGTTGGGGGGACAGGGAGCGAGACCCAGTACTTC	CSVGGTGSETQYF
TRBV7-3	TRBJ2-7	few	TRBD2	TGTGCCAGCAGCCTCGGACTAGCGGGAGGGTTCTCCTACGAGCAGTACTTC	CASSLGLAGGFSYEQYF
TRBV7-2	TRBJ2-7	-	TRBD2	TGTGCCAGCAGCTCACGACTAGCGGGAGAGTACGAGCAGTACTTC	CASSSRLAGEYEQYF
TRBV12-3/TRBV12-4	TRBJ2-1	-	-	TGTGCCAGCACCGACGGGTCCAATCCCACCTACAATGAGCAGTTCTTC	CASTDGSNPTYNEQFF